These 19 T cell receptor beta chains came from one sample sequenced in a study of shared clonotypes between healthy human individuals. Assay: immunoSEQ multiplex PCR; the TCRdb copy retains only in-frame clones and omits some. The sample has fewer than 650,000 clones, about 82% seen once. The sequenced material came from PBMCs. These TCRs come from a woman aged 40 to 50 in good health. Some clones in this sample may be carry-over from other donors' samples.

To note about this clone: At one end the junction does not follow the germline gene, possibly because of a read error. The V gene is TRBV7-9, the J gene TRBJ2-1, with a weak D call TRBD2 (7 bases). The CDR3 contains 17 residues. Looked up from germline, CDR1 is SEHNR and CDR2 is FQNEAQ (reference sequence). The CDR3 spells CASSLARLADRNNGQFF. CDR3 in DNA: TGTGCCAGCAGCTTAGCGCGGCTAGCGGACAGAAACAATGGGCAGTTCTTC.

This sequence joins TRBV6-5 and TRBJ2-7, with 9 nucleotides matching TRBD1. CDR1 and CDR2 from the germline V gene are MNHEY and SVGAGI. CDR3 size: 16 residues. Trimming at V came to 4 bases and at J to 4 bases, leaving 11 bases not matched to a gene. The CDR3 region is CASSSDRGGYTYEQYF. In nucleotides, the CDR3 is TGTGCCAGCAGTTCCGACAGGGGGGGATACACTTACGAGCAGTACTTC.

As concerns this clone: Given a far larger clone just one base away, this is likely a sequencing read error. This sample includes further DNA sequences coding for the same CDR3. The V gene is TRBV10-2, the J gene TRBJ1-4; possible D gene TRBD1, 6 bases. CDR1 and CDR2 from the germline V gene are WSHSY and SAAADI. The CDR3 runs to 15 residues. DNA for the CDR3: TGCGCCAGCAGGGGAACAGGGACAACCAATGAAAAACTGTTTTTT. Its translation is CASRGTGTTNEKLFF.

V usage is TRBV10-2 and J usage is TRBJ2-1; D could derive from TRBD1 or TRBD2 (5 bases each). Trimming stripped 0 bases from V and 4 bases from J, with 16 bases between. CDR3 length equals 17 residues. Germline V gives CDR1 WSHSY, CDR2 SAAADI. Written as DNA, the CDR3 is TGCGCCAGCAGTGAGTCGGTACAGGCCTCGGGATACAATGAGCAGTTCTTC. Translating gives CASSESVQASGYNEQFF.

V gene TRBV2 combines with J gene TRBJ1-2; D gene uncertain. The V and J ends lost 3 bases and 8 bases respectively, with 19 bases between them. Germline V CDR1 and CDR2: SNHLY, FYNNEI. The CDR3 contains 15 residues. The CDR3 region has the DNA TGTGCCAGCAGTGACAGGATCGACTACGAGGGAGGCTACACCTTC. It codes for CASSDRIDYEGGYTF.

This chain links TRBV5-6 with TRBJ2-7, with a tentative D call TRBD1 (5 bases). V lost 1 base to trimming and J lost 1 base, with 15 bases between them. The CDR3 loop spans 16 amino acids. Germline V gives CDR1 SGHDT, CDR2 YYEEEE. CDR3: CASSLYARGGSYEQYF. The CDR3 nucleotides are TGTGCCAGCAGCTTGTACGCTAGGGGTGGGTCCTACGAGCAGTACTTC.

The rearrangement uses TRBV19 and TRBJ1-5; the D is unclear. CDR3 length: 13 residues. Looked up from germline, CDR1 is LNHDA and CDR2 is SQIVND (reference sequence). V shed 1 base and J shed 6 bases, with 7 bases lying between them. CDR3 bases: TGTGCCAGTAGTATAGTCGGCGGTCAGCCCCAGCATTTT. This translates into CASSIVGGQPQHF.

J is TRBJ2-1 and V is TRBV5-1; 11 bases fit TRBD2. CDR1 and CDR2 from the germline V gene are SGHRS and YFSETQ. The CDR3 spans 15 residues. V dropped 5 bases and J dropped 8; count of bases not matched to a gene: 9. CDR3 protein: CASRRAGTSGDEQFF. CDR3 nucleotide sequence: TGCGCCAGCAGACGCGCCGGGACTAGCGGCGATGAGCAGTTCTTC.

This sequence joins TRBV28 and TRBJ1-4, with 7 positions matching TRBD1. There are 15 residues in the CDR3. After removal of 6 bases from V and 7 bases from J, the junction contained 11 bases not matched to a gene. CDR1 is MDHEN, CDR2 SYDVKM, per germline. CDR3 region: CASSIPGQGGEKLFF. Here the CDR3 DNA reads TGTGCCAGCAGCATTCCGGGGCAGGGGGGTGAAAAACTGTTTTTT.

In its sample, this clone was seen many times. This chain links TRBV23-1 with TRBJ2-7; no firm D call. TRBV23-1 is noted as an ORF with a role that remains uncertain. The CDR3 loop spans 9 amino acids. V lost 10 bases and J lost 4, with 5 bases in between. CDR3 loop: CATKYEQYF. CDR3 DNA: TGCGCCACCAAATACGAGCAGTACTTC.

CDR3 DNA sequence: TGTGCCAGCAGCTTAGCCGGGGAGGTTCCCGGGGAGCAGTTCTTC. Translating gives CASSLAGEVPGEQFF. This sequence joins TRBV7-6 and TRBJ2-1, with D tentatively TRBD2 (6 bases). This CDR3 contains 15 residues. V was trimmed by 0 bases and J by 10 bases, leaving 16 bases between them. Germline CDR1 reads SGHVS; CDR2 reads FNYEAQ.

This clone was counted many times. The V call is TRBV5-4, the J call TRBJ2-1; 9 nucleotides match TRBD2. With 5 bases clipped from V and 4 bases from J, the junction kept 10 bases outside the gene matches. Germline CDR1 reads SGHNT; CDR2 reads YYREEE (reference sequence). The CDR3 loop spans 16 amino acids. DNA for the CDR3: TGTGCCAGCAGATCAACAAGCGGGAGGTCATACAATGAGCAGTTCTTC. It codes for CASRSTSGRSYNEQFF.

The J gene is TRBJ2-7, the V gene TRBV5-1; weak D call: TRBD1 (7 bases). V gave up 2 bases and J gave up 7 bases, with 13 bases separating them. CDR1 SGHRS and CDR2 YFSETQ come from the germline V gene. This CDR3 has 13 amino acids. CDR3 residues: CASSFEGAGEQYF. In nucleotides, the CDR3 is TGCGCCAGCAGCTTCGAGGGGGCGGGAGAGCAGTACTTC.

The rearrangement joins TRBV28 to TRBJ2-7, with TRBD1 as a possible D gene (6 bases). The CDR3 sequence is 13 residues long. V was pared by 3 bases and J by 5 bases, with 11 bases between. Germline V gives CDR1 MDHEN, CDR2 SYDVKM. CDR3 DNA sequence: TGTGCCAGCAGTTTTTCCAGGGACAACGAGCAGTACTTC. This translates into CASSFSRDNEQYF.

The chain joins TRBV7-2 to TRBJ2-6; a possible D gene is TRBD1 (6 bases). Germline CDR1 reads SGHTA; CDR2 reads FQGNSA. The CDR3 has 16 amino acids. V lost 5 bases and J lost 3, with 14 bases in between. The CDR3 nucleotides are TGTGCCAGCAGCCTACAGGGAAATATTGGGGCCAACGTCCTGACTTTC. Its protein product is CASSLQGNIGANVLTF.

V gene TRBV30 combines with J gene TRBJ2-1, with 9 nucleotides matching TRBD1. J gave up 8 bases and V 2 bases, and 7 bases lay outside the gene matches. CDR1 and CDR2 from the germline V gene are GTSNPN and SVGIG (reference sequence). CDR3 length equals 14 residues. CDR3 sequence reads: CAWSFGQGHDEQFF. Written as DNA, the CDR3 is TGTGCCTGGAGTTTCGGACAGGGGCACGATGAGCAGTTCTTC.

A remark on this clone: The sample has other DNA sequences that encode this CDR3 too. The CDR3 region is CASSIVGSSYEQYF. The DNA for the CDR3 is TGTGCCAGTAGTATAGTCGGGAGCTCCTACGAGCAGTACTTC. The chain uses TRBV19 and TRBJ2-7; weak D call: TRBD2 (6 bases). The germline V gene encodes CDR1 LNHDA and CDR2 SQIVND (reference sequence). V was clipped by 1 base and J by 0 bases, with 7 bases between them. The CDR3 has 14 residues.

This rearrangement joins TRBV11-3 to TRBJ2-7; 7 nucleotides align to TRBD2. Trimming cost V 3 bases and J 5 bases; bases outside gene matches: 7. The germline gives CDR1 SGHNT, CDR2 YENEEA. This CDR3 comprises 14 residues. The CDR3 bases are TGTGCCAGCAGCTTGGGCGGACTAGTAGACGAGCAGTACTTC. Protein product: CASSLGGLVDEQYF. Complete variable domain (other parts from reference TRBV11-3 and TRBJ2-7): EAGVVQSPRYKIIEKKQPVAFWCNPISGHNTLYWYLQNLGQGPELLIRYENEEAVDDSQLPKDRFSAERLKGVDSTLKIQPAELGDSAVYLCASSLGGLVDEQYFGPGTRLTVT.

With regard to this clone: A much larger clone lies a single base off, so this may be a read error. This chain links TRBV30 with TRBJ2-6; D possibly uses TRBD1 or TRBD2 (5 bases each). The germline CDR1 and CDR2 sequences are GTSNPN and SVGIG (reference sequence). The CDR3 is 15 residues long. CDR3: CAWMKRGAGANALTF. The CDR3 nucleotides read TGTGCCTGGATGAAGAGGGGAGCTGGGGCCAACGCCCTGACTTTC.